The text below deals with one TCR beta chain. TCRdb's copy holds only in-frame clones and misses some; the assay was immunoSEQ multiplex PCR. Of around 61,000 clones in the sample, around 90% were seen once. V shed 3 bases, J shed 6 bases, and the junction held 2 bases outside the gene matches. Germline V lookup: CDR1 SGHAT, CDR2 FQNNGV. The CDR3 is made up of 14 amino acids. This entry is derived from a study of T cell changes during pregnancy in multiple sclerosis. Sequenced here: peripheral blood, sampled in the third trimester of pregnancy. The V gene is TRBV11-2, the J gene TRBJ2-5; 12 bases match TRBD2. The clonotype originates from a female donor in good health, enrolled as a control in a pregnancy study. The CDR3 region is CASSLTSGGQTQYF. In DNA form, the CDR3 reads TGTGCCAGCAGCTTGACTAGCGGGGGACAGACCCAGTACTTC.